This T cell receptor (beta chain) is from a study of identical twins. Study observations and caveats: Invariant MAIT and iNKT cells may have partly biased zero-insertion analyses.

Of note for this clonotype: Its specificity is not known.

V was pared by 5 bases and J by 3 bases, with 13 bases between. There are 14 residues in the CDR3. Germline assignment: CDR1 SEHNR and CDR2 FQNEAQ (reference sequence). TCRdb used MiXCR to reprocess the 5' RACE reads, holding one entry per CDR3 protein. The sample lists over 500,000 distinct CDR3 sequences; approximately 22% were seen once. These data also formed part of another study, on T cells expressing NK-cell markers.

The specimen sequenced was CD4+ T cells sorted from blood. This sequence was found in a woman between 18 and 29 years old in good health. The gene calls are TRBV7-9 and TRBJ1-1; D is possibly TRBD1 (5 bases). Here the CDR3 DNA reads TGTGCCAGCAGCCCCGGGTGGGGGGACACTGAAGCTTTCTTT. Residues: CASSPGWGDTEAFF.